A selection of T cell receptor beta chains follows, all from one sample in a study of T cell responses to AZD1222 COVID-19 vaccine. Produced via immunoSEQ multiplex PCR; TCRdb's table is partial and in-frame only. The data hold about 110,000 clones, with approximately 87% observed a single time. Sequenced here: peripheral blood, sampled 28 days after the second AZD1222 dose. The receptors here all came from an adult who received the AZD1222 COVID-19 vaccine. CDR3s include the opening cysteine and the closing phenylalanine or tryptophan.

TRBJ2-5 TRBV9 CASSVLSGGLETQYF
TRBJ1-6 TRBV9 CASSPVGGNSPLHF
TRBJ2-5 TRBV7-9 CASTDGLASGRWETQYF
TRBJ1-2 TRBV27 CASSTGTAQGARYGYTF
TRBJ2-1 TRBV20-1 CSARVGNEQFF
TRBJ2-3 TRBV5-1 CASSPQGGTDTQYF
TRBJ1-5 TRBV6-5 CASVTFSNQPQHF
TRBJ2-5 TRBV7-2 CASSLAGTVQETQYF
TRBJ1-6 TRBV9 CASSVGPGGLDNSPLHF
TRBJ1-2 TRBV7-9 CASSPLDLYYGYTF
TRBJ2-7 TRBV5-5 CASSSLATEQYF
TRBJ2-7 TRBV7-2 CASSLAEGGPYEQYF
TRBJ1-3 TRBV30 CAWSVGLSGNTIYF
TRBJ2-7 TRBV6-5 CASSLAGGNYEQYF
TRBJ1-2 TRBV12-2 CASRYTEWTTVSKVYGYTF
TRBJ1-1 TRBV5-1 CASSTGQTGNSEAFF
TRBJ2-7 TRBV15 CATSRDMTSGGYEQYF
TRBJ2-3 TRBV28 CASSIRGQVTDTQYF
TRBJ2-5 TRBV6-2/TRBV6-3 CASSTINVGQGGETQYF
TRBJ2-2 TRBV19 CASSMDIGRHGELFF
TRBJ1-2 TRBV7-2 CASSLGDRAYGYTF
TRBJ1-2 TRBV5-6 CASSLGTGPGGYGYTF
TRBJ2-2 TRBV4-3 CASGQGSGELFF
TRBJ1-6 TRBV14 CASSQIRGSPLHF
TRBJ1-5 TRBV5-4 CASSPEPGTGGREVDF
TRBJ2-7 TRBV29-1 CSVGGQGTYEQYF
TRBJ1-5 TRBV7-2 CASSSRGTGEQPQHF
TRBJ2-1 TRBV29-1 CSVAGGNGNEQFF
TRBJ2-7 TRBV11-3 CASSPRGITYEQYF
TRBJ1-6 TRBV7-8 CASSLYLYDSPLHF
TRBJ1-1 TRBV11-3 CASSMGVTTEAFF
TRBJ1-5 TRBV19 CASRAGGFSQPQHF
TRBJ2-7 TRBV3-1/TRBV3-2 CASSHRPNSPGYEQYF
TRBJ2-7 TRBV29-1 CSVEVRANEQYF
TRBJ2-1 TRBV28 CASRTLRSPEQFF
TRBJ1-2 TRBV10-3 CAISDTGGTNYGYTF
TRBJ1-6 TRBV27 CASSLWASAPLHF
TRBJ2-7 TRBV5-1 CASSSGVGAYEQYF
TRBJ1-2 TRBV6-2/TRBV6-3 CASSYLGTGNYGYTF
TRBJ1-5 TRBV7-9 CASSFSTVGQPQHF
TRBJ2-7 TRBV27 CASSFLGYEQYF
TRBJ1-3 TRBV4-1 CASSQAGDPYSGNTIYF
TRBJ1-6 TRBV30 CAWSAGTGGLTVSPLHF
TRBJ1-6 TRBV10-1 CASSEEGPGRRGSPLHF
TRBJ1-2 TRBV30 CAWSVPGLANYGYTF
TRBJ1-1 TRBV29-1 CSVALWNTEAFF
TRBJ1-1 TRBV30 CAWSPGPWDTEAFF
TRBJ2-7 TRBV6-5 CASRFPGQGHEQYF